The clone carrying this T cell receptor (beta chain) showed up just once. As yet, its antigen is unknown. This sample was taken from a study of cytomegalovirus exposure and HLA in healthy donors. Whole-study results and caveats: One variant, a missense change in DCLRE1C, was linked in a later analysis to TCR beta V- and J-gene trimming. Analysis performed later showed TCR beta chains linked to HLA being more clonally expanded than equally common others. Later on, an analysis tied under 20,000 TCR beta sequences to HLA alleles at 0.05 false discovery rate.

The CDR3 is 17 amino acids. Germline CDR1 LGHNA, CDR2 YNFKEQ. The trim removed 1 base at V and 3 bases at J, leaving 12 bases unmatched. Though nominally healthy at sampling, donors likely had unrecorded immune exposures. PCR used 60 Vbeta primers and 13 Jbeta primers. Sequencing was performed with immunoSEQ multiplex PCR; in TCRdb, only in-frame clones are kept and a portion is missing. Found here are about 160,000 clones, just over 75% of them singletons; the top ten hold about 1%. Sequencing input: PBMCs. The rearrangement joins TRBV4-2 to TRBJ2-7; 7 positions agree with TRBD1. The TCR comes from a woman aged 35 to 49 in good health and CMV-seronegative. CDR3 sequence (DNA): TGTGCCAGCAGCCAAGTAGGGGGCTTGGAGCGGAGCTACGAGCAGTACTTC. Translated, it gives CASSQVGGLERSYEQYF.